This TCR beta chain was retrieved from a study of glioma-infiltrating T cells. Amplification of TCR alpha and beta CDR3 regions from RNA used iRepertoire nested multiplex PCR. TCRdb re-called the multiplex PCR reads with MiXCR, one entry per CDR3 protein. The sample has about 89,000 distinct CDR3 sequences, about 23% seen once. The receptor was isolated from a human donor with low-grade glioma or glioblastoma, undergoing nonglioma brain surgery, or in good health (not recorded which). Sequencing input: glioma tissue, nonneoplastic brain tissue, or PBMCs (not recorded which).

DNA of the CDR3: TGTGCCAGCAGCCAGAACACAGGGGTCTATGGCTACACCTTC. This gives the protein CASSQNTGVYGYTF. The V and J genes are TRBV3-1 and TRBJ1-2; TRBD1 agrees at 7 bases. The germline V gene has CDR1 LGHDT and CDR2 YNNKEL (reference sequence). This CDR3 contains 14 residues. With V trimmed by 3 bases and J by 4 bases, 5 bases remained unmatched.